This TCR beta chain was captured in a study of blood T cell repertoires in COVID-19. Study summary: The United States, Italy and Spain were the sources of the acute and convalescent COVID-19 samples. Sources were T cells, B-cell-depleted T cells, or PBMCs; the material itself was cDNA or gDNA.

As originally analysed: The authors estimated nucleated cell counts from reference gene primer amplification. TCRdb keeps only in-frame clones here, not all; method: immunoSEQ multiplex PCR. Clonal size and the V and J genes are those of that table, whereas D and trimming came from the DNA. The table includes a few hundred thousand clones, more than 75% detected once. Germline CDR1 reads SNHLY; CDR2 reads FYNNEI. The CDR3 is 15 residues long. Trimming cost V 3 bases and J 0 bases, with 9 bases left between them. The sample taken for sequencing was peripheral blood. This receptor was taken from a man aged 45-60 years with active or convalescent COVID-19. This sequence joins TRBV2 and TRBJ2-4, with no clear D. The chain's CDR3 is CASSEEYQAKNIQYF. CDR3 DNA sequence: TGTGCCAGCAGTGAGGAGTATCAAGCCAAAAACATTCAGTACTTC. Variable domain in full (rest from reference TRBV2 and TRBJ2-4): EPEVTQTPSHQVTQMGQEVILRCVPISNHLYFYWYRQILGQKVEFLVSFYNNEISEKSEIFDDQFSVERPDGSNFTLKIRSTKLEDSAMYFCASSEEYQAKNIQYFGAGTRLSVL.